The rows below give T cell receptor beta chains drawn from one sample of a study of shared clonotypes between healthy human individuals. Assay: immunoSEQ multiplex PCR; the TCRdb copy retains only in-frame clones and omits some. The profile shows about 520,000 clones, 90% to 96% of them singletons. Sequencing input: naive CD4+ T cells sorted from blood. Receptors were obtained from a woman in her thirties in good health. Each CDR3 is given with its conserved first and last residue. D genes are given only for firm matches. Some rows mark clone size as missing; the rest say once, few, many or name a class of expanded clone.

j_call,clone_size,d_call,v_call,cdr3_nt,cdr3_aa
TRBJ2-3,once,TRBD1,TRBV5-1,TGCGCCAGCAGCTTGTCGACAGGGGGTCCAGATACGCAGTATTTT,CASSLSTGGPDTQYF
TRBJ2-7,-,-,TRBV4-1,TGCGCCAGCAGTCCCCGGGCGGCGTCCTCTCTCTACGAGCAGTACTTC,CASSPRAASSLYEQYF
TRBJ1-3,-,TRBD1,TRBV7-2,TGTGCCAGCAGCCAGGGACAGGGGGGAAACACCATATATTTT,CASSQGQGGNTIYF
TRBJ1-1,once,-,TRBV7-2,TGTGCCAGCAGCTTAGCGCAAGGCGGCACTGAAGCTTTCTTT,CASSLAQGGTEAFF
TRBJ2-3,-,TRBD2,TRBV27,TGTGCCAGCAGTACCCGACTAGCGGGAGGGCCGAATACGCAGTATTTT,CASSTRLAGGPNTQYF
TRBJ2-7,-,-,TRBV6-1,TGTGCCTCCCGGCCCGGGGGACTGGGTCGAGTCGAGCAGTACTTC,CASRPGGLGRVEQYF
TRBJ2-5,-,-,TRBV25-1,TGTGCCAGCAGTGAACAGGGTCGGCGAGAGACCCAGTACTTC,CASSEQGRRETQYF
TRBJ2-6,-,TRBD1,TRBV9,TGTGCCAGCAGCACAGGACAGGGGCTCCTCTCTGGGGCCAACGTCCTGACTTTC,CASSTGQGLLSGANVLTF
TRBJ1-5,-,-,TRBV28,TGTGCCAGCAGGGGGGCAACGGGTAGCAATCAGCCCCAGCATTTT,CASRGATGSNQPQHF
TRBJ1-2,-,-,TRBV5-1,TGCGCCAGCAGCTTGGAGTCTTCCTATGGCTACACCTTC,CASSLESSYGYTF
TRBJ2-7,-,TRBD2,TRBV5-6,TGTGCCAGCAGCTTCGGGACTAGCGGGCTACTATACGAGCAGTACTTC,CASSFGTSGLLYEQYF
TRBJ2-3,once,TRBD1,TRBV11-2,TGTGCCAGCAGCCGCGCGACAGGGCACACACACACAGATACGCAGTATTTT,CASSRATGHTHTDTQYF
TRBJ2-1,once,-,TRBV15,TGTGCCACCAGCAGAGATTTGCCTAGTCCTGAGCAGTTCTTC,CATSRDLPSPEQFF
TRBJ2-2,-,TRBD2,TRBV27,TGTGCCAGCAGTCTAAGGACTAGCGACCCGTGGGGGGAGCTGTTTTTT,CASSLRTSDPWGELFF
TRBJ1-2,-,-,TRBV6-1,TGTGCCAGCAGTGACCTGTATGGACAGTATGGCTACACCTTC,CASSDLYGQYGYTF
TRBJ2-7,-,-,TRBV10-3,TGTGCCATCAGTGAGTTGGGACCTGCCTACGAGCAGTACTTC,CAISELGPAYEQYF